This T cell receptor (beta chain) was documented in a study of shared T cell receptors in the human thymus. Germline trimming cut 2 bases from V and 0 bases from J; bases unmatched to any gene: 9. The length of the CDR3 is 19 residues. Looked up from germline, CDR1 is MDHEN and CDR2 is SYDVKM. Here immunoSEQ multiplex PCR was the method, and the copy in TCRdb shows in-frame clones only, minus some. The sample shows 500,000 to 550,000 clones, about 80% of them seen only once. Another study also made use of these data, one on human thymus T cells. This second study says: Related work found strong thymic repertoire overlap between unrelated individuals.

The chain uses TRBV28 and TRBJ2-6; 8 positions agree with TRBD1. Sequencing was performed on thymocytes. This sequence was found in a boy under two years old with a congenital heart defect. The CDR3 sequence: CASSLTSGTGLSGANVLTF. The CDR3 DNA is TGTGCCAGCAGTTTAACTTCCGGGACAGGCCTCTCTGGGGCCAACGTCCTGACTTTC.